These 30 T cell receptor beta chains originate from one sample sequenced in a study of a mutant IDH1 vaccine in newly diagnosed glioma. Time point in this sample: week 35, safety follow-up. Vaccine doses each comprised 300 ug of mutant IDH1 20-mer peptide, with topical imiquimod. These receptors lack a known antigen. The repertoire was sequenced with immunoSEQ multiplex PCR; TCRdb's copy has only in-frame clones and lacks some. The table has fewer than 35,000 clones, approximately 80% seen once. The sequences come from PBMCs, collected from a glioma patient whose treatment included an IDH1 peptide vaccine. The receptors originated from a woman aged 35 to 49 with glioma.

The chain recombines TRBV2 with TRBJ2-3, with D unclear. Trimming left V 2 bases short and J 4 bases short, with 4 bases between. Germline CDR1 and CDR2: SNHLY and FYNNEI. The CDR3 loop spans 12 amino acids. DNA of the CDR3: TGTGCCAGCAGTGAACTCGCAGATACGCAGTATTTT. This sequence encodes CASSELADTQYF. Filled out from reference TRBV2 and TRBJ2-3, the complete variable domain reads EPEVTQTPSHQVTQMGQEVILRCVPISNHLYFYWYRQILGQKVEFLVSFYNNEISEKSEIFDDQFSVERPDGSNFTLKIRSTKLEDSAMYFCASSELADTQYFGPGTRLTVL.

The chain is built from TRBV19 and TRBJ1-2, with D perhaps TRBD1 (5 bases). V was cut by 5 bases and J by 0 bases, with 10 bases left in between. Germline CDR1 is LNHDA and CDR2 is SQIVND (reference sequence). The CDR3 is 14 amino acids. This CDR3 is CASSGDYSNYGYTF. Written as DNA, the CDR3 is TGTGCCAGTAGTGGGGACTATTCTAACTATGGCTACACCTTC.

V and J are TRBV6-5 and TRBJ1-1, with 7 bases matching TRBD1. CDR1 MNHEY and CDR2 SVGAGI come from the germline V gene. This CDR3 region has 14 residues. After removal of 7 bases from V and 0 bases from J, the junction contained 5 bases not matched to a gene. The CDR3 DNA sequence: TGTGCCAGCACCGCGGACAGGCTGAACACTGAAGCTTTCTTT. Translation: CASTADRLNTEAFF.

The V call is TRBV11-2, the J call TRBJ1-1; maybe TRBD1 (6 bases). This CDR3 has 15 residues. The germline V and J ends were trimmed by 8 bases and 2 bases, with 18 bases remaining between them. Germline CDR1 is SGHAT and CDR2 is FQNNGV. The CDR3 reads CASSLGGARNTEAFF. The CDR3 region has the DNA TGTGCCAGCTCCCTGGGGGGGGCGCGAAACACTGAAGCTTTCTTT.

The chain carries TRBV29-1 and TRBJ1-1, with TRBD1 matching over 8 bases. The CDR3 loop spans 14 amino acids. Germline CDR1 reads SQVTM; CDR2 reads ANQGSEA. The V segment lost 5 bases and the J segment 1 base; nucleotides outside the gene matches: 6. The CDR3 loop is CSVSGGAGNTEAFF. The DNA of the CDR3 is TGCAGCGTTTCAGGGGGCGCGGGGAACACTGAAGCTTTCTTT.

V is TRBV11-2 and J is TRBJ1-3; D is ambiguous. V was clipped by 1 base and J by 0 bases, with 7 bases between them. There are 15 residues in the CDR3. The V gene's germline CDR1 is SGHAT and CDR2 FQNNGV. The CDR3 sequence is CASSLVGFSGNTIYF. The CDR3 coding sequence is TGTGCCAGCAGCTTAGTTGGGTTCTCTGGAAACACCATATATTTT.

V and J are TRBV27 and TRBJ1-2, with 8 bases fitting TRBD1. Germline CDR1 is MNHEY and CDR2 is SMNVEV (reference sequence). The length of the CDR3 is 13 residues. Trimming cost V 3 bases and J 7 bases; bases outside gene matches: 4. The CDR3: CASSFRGPGGYTF. CDR3 nucleotides: TGTGCCAGCAGTTTCAGGGGGCCCGGTGGCTACACCTTC.

Only one count was recorded for this clone. The rearrangement links TRBV7-2 to TRBJ2-7; no firm D call. There are 14 residues in the CDR3. Germline values: CDR1 SGHTA, CDR2 FQGNSA. Trimming left V 2 bases short and J 2 bases short, with 10 bases between. The chain's CDR3 is CASSLRQVPYEQYF. The CDR3 DNA sequence: TGTGCCAGCAGCTTAAGGCAGGTGCCCTACGAGCAGTACTTC.

This clone was seen more than once but under ten times. The rearrangement links TRBV9 to TRBJ1-1; no firm D call. V lost 0 bases and J lost 0, with 9 bases in between. The CDR3 is made up of 15 amino acids. Germline CDR1 and CDR2: SGDLS and YYNGEE. For the CDR3, the DNA is TGTGCCAGCAGCGTAGGGGGTAGCATGAACACTGAAGCTTTCTTT. Translated: CASSVGGSMNTEAFF.

The table lists this clone with a count of one. This chain joins TRBV6-1 and TRBJ1-1, with D unclear. The CDR3 has 14 residues. Germline CDR1 MNHNS, CDR2 SASEGT. V was shortened by 3 bases and J by 2 bases, with 10 bases between the two germline ends. CDR3 DNA: TGTGCCAGCAGTGAGCAAACGGTAAACACTGAAGCTTTCTTT. This codes for CASSEQTVNTEAFF.

The chain combines TRBV19 with TRBJ1-2, with D perhaps matching TRBD1 (6 bases). Germline CDR1 reads LNHDA; CDR2 reads SQIVND (reference sequence). V lost 7 bases, J lost 8 bases, and 23 bases lay in between. The CDR3 is made up of 15 amino acids. CDR3 loop: CASTIRRAGDSGYTF. The CDR3 DNA is TGTGCCAGTACCATCCGGAGAGCAGGGGATTCCGGCTACACCTTC.

Notes on this clone: In the same sample, other DNA sequences code for this CDR3. The chain combines TRBV5-1 with TRBJ2-3, with D possibly matching TRBD2 (6 bases). V lost 0 bases to trimming and J lost 2 bases, with 7 bases between them. Germline loops: CDR1 SGHRS, CDR2 YFSETQ. This CDR3 has 14 residues. CDR3 nucleotides: TGCGCCAGCAGCTTGGGGGACTCCACAGATACGCAGTATTTT. This codes for CASSLGDSTDTQYF.

V and J are TRBV6-5 and TRBJ1-1; no firm D call. Per germline, CDR1 MNHEY and CDR2 SVGAGI. V lost 7 bases and J lost 1, with 4 bases in between. The CDR3 contains 11 residues. The CDR3 DNA reads as TGTGCCAGCAAGAAGAACACTGAAGCTTTCTTT. It encodes CASKKNTEAFF.

This clone showed up just a few times. V and J are TRBV6-1 and TRBJ1-1, with unresolved D. In germline, CDR1 is MNHNS, CDR2 SASEGT. The CDR3 consists of 13 residues. The V gene lost 6 bases and the J gene lost 4 bases, with 12 bases spanning the gap. The CDR3 DNA reads TGTGCCAGCAGACTCGACGGGAGCACTGAAGCTTTCTTT. Protein: CASRLDGSTEAFF.

The chain joins TRBV5-1 to TRBJ2-5; 9 positions agree with TRBD2. The V gene end was trimmed by 4 bases and the J gene end by 5 bases; junction bases not matched to a gene: 3. Per the germline V gene, CDR1 is SGHRS and CDR2 is YFSETQ. The CDR3 spans 13 residues. The CDR3 sequence is CASSGGGAETQYF. In DNA, the CDR3 is TGCGCCAGCAGCGGCGGGGGGGCGGAGACCCAGTACTTC.

The chain is built from TRBV9 and TRBJ2-3; D possibly uses TRBD1 or TRBD2 (5 bases each). The CDR3 is 17 amino acids. The germline V and J ends were trimmed by 0 bases and 0 bases, with 14 bases remaining between them. The V gene's germline CDR1 is SGDLS and CDR2 YYNGEE. The CDR3 protein is CASSVERGSASTDTQYF. The CDR3, as DNA: TGTGCCAGCAGCGTAGAGAGGGGCTCCGCTAGCACAGATACGCAGTATTTT.

This chain connects TRBV19 to TRBJ1-4, with D possibly being TRBD1 (6 bases). Trimming removed 2 bases at V and 6 bases at J, with 13 bases between. CDR1 is LNHDA and CDR2 is SQIVND in the germline V gene (reference sequence). This CDR3 comprises 15 residues. As DNA, the CDR3 is TGTGCCAGTAGTATAAGGGAGGCAGGGGATGAAAAACTGTTTTTT. Its protein is CASSIREAGDEKLFF.

V gene TRBV6-5 combines with J gene TRBJ2-5; a possible D gene is TRBD1 (6 bases). V lost 8 bases and J lost 3, with 13 bases in between. Germline CDR1 is MNHEY and CDR2 is SVGAGI. The CDR3 sequence is 13 residues long. CDR3 loop: CASAGTTKETQYF. The CDR3 DNA follows: TGTGCCAGCGCCGGGACAACCAAAGAGACCCAGTACTTC.

This chain connects TRBV5-6 to TRBJ2-2; 11 bases align to TRBD2. From germline, CDR1 is SGHDT and CDR2 YYEEEE. The trim removed 4 bases at V and 7 bases at J, leaving 9 bases unmatched. CDR3 length: 16 amino acids. As DNA, the CDR3 is TGTGCCAGCAGCCCCATAGCGGGGGGGCAGGACGGGGAGCTGTTTTTT. This sequence encodes CASSPIAGGQDGELFF.

Details on this clone: Within the sample, other DNA sequences also encode this same CDR3. The chain joins TRBV4-1 to TRBJ2-3; D uncertain. V was pared by 0 bases and J by 6 bases, with 4 bases between. From germline, CDR1 is MGHRA and CDR2 YSYEKL. This CDR3 spans 12 amino acids. CDR3 DNA: TGCGCCAGCAGCCAAGAGGGTGATACGCAGTATTTT. This encodes CASSQEGDTQYF.

This clone has more than one count but fewer than ten. The chain employs TRBV18 and TRBJ1-1, with a weak D call TRBD1 (6 bases). The ends were cut back, 4 bases at V and 2 bases at J, with 14 bases in the middle. This CDR3 spans 15 amino acids. Germline loops: CDR1 KGHSH, CDR2 LQKENI. CDR3 sequence: CASSLAGQSNTEAFF. Written as DNA, the CDR3 is TGTGCCAGCTCACTGGCTGGACAGTCAAACACTGAAGCTTTCTTT.

This sequence joins TRBV10-3 and TRBJ2-2; TRBD2 might be the D (6 bases). Germline loops: CDR1 ENHRY, CDR2 SYGVKD. CDR3 length equals 14 residues. Trimming took off 2 bases at V and 8 bases at J, with 12 bases between the two ends. In DNA, the CDR3 is TGTGCCATCAGTGAGAATGGCAGCGGGGGGGAGCTGTTTTTT. Translation: CAISENGSGGELFF.

A remark on this clone: The junction does not match germline at one end; this may be a read error. This chain connects TRBV7-7 to TRBJ1-5, with no clear D. This CDR3 is built from 13 residues. The germline CDR1 and CDR2 sequences are SSHAT and FNYEAQ (reference sequence). The CDR3 region has the DNA TGTGCTAGCAGCTTGGGCTACAATCAGCCCCAGCATTTT. Amino acids: CASSLGYNQPQHF.

The chain employs TRBV5-1 and TRBJ2-3; unclear D gene. Germline V gene lookup returns CDR1 SGHRS and CDR2 YFSETQ. Trimming cost V 0 bases and J 8 bases, with 7 bases left between them. The CDR3 sequence is 12 residues long. CDR3 in amino acids: CASSLDGVTQYF. The CDR3 bases are TGCGCCAGCAGCTTGGATGGCGTTACGCAGTATTTT.

The chain is built from TRBV6-5 and TRBJ2-5, with D maybe TRBD1 (5 bases). Germline V CDR1 and CDR2: MNHEY, SVGAGI. The CDR3 contains 14 residues. V lost 5 bases to trimming and J lost 5 bases, with 15 bases between them. The CDR3 sequence: CASSPTGPGETQYF. The CDR3 nucleotides are TGTGCCAGCAGTCCTACAGGACCCGGGGAGACCCAGTACTTC.

The V call is TRBV19, the J call TRBJ1-2; D is unclear. Per germline, CDR1 LNHDA and CDR2 SQIVND (reference sequence). This CDR3 contains 14 residues. V was shortened by 5 bases and J by 5 bases, with 15 bases between the two germline ends. CDR3 sequence (DNA): TGTGCCAGTAGTCTTCAGGCAGAAGGATATGGCTACACCTTC. It yields the protein CASSLQAEGYGYTF.

This clone was recorded once. The chain links TRBV30 to TRBJ1-6, with D maybe TRBD1 (6 bases). There are 16 residues in the CDR3. Trimming cost V 3 bases and J 0 bases, with 12 bases left between them. Germline values: CDR1 GTSNPN, CDR2 SVGIG (reference sequence). CDR3 amino acids: CAWRDRTFSYNSPLHF. The CDR3 coding sequence is TGTGCCTGGAGAGACAGGACTTTCTCCTATAATTCACCCCTCCACTTT.

This clone was detected a few times. The chain combines TRBV9 with TRBJ2-3; a weak D match, TRBD2 (5 bases). Germline CDR1 reads SGDLS; CDR2 reads YYNGEE. V was pared by 2 bases and J by 0 bases, with 10 bases between. The CDR3 has 15 residues. The CDR3 spells CASSVGADSTDTQYF. CDR3 nucleotide sequence: TGTGCCAGCAGCGTTGGAGCGGATAGCACAGATACGCAGTATTTT.

V gene TRBV6-5 combines with J gene TRBJ1-5; no clear D. Germline CDR1 is MNHEY and CDR2 is SVGAGI. The germline V and J ends were trimmed by 0 bases and 1 base, with 4 bases remaining between them. The CDR3 has 14 amino acids. CDR3 loop: CASSYSGSNQPQHF. CDR3 bases: TGTGCCAGCAGTTACTCGGGGAGCAATCAGCCCCAGCATTTT.

The DNA of the CDR3 is TGTGCCACTACACGGGAGACCCAGTACTTC. Its protein is CATTRETQYF. V is TRBV2 and J is TRBJ2-5; D uncertain. The CDR3 has 10 amino acids. Trimming removed 10 bases at V and 5 bases at J, with 8 bases between. Germline V lookup: CDR1 SNHLY, CDR2 FYNNEI.